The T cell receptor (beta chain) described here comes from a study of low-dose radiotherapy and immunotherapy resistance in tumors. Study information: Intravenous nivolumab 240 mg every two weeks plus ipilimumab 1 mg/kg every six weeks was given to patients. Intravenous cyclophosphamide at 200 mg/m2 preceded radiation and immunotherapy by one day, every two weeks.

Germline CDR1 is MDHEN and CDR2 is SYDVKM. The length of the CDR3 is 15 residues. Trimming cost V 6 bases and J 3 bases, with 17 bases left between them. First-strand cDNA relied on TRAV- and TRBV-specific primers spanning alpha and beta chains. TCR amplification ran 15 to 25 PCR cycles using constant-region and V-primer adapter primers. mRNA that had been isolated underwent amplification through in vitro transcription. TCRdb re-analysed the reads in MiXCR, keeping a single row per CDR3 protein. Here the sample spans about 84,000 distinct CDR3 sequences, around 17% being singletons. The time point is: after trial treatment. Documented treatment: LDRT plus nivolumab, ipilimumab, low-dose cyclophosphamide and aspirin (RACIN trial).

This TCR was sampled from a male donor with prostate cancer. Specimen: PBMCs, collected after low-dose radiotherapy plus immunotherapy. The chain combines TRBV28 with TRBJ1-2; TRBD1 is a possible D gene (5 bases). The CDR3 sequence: CASRSPTAGDYGYTF. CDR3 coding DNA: TGTGCCAGCAGATCTCCGACTGCGGGGGACTATGGCTACACCTTC.